Below, 27 T cell receptor beta chains from the same sample are listed, as sequenced in a study of T cells expressing NK-cell markers. From the 5' RACE reads, TCRdb lists one entry per CDR3 protein and no DNA. The sample table sets out a few hundred thousand distinct CDR3 sequences. The sequenced sample consisted of blood T cells: a sorted CD56 or NKG2C T cell subset, CD4+ or CD8+ T cells, or bulk PBMC T cells (not recorded which). These receptors came from a man younger than 35 in good health.

V gene TRBV7-2 combines with J gene TRBJ2-1; TCRdb gives TRBD2 as the D gene, but with no DNA this cannot be confirmed. There are 18 residues in the CDR3. The germline CDR1 and CDR2 sequences are SGHTA and FQGNSA. This CDR3 is CASSLLPQTSGGYNEQFF.

This chain uses TRBV9 with TRBJ2-1. This CDR3 comprises 16 residues. Germline lookup yields CDR1 SGDLS and CDR2 YYNGEE. CDR3 loop: CASSVEVNSAYNEQFF.

V and J are TRBV9 and TRBJ2-7; there is no DNA to check the TCRdb D call of TRBD2. Per germline, CDR1 SGDLS and CDR2 YYNGEE. The CDR3 is 17 residues long. The CDR3 reads CASSPQPLAGGPYEQYF.

The gene calls are TRBV28 and TRBJ2-1; TCRdb's D gene call, TRBD2, goes unchecked for lack of DNA. CDR1 and CDR2 from the germline V gene are MDHEN and SYDVKM. The CDR3 has 11 residues. Here the CDR3 reads CGAQGGYEQFF.

This sequence joins TRBV20-1 and TRBJ2-5; with no DNA, the TCRdb D assignment of TRBD2 cannot be verified. The CDR3 runs to 13 residues. Germline CDR1 DFQATT, CDR2 SNEGSKA (reference sequence). The CDR3 spells CSASLGTAGTQYF.

This chain links TRBV12-5 with TRBJ2-1; TCRdb reports TRBD2, a call that lacks DNA to check it against. This CDR3 region has 16 residues. CDR1 LGHNT and CDR2 FRNRAP come from the germline V gene. CDR3 amino acids: CASGPPTSLGYNEQFF.

The rearrangement joins TRBV25-1 to TRBJ2-5; TCRdb selects TRBD2, and the lack of DNA leaves this call unchecked. Germline CDR1 and CDR2: MGHDK and SYGVNS. The CDR3 is 15 amino acids. CDR3: CASSERTSGIETQYF.

This chain links TRBV20-1 with TRBJ2-7; TCRdb's D gene call, TRBD2, goes unchecked for lack of DNA. CDR1 is DFQATT and CDR2 is SNEGSKA in the germline V gene (reference sequence). This CDR3 has 13 residues. The CDR3 here is CSASGTRGNEQYF.

This rearrangement joins TRBV27 to TRBJ1-3; the D gene TCRdb calls, TRBD1, cannot be checked with no DNA. CDR3 length equals 15 residues. CDR1 and CDR2 from the germline V gene are MNHEY and SMNVEV (reference sequence). CDR3 residues: CASSRTGDTGNTIYF.

The J gene is TRBJ2-1, the V gene TRBV5-1; TCRdb outputs TRBD2, but without DNA this stays unchecked. Germline values: CDR1 SGHRS, CDR2 YFSETQ. This CDR3 is built from 16 residues. CDR3 region: CASSLVSLAGSSEQFF.

The CDR3 sequence is CSVEALAGEIAGPYF. The chain uses TRBV29-1 and TRBJ2-7; TCRdb names TRBD2, which stays unverified in the absence of DNA. The CDR3 runs 15 residues. CDR1 SQVTM and CDR2 ANQGSEA come from the germline V gene.

The CDR3 here is CSARSAPTQETQYF. The V call is TRBV20-1, the J call TRBJ2-5. Germline assignment: CDR1 DFQATT and CDR2 SNEGSKA (reference sequence). The CDR3 extends over 14 amino acids.

The chain uses TRBV15 and TRBJ1-1; TCRdb designates TRBD1, a call that cannot be tested without DNA. Germline CDR1 LNHNV, CDR2 YYDKDF (reference sequence). The CDR3 is 12 amino acids. Here the CDR3 reads CATSSAVPGAFF.

The chain has TRBV20-1 and TRBJ2-7; TCRdb designates TRBD2, a call that cannot be tested without DNA. Per the germline V gene, CDR1 is DFQATT and CDR2 is SNEGSKA (reference sequence). The length of the CDR3 is 14 residues. CDR3 residues: CSAKASGFPYEQYF.

V usage is TRBV5-5 and J usage is TRBJ2-1. This CDR3 comprises 17 residues. The germline V gene has CDR1 SGHKS and CDR2 YYEKEE (reference sequence). The CDR3 spells CACAVEELATSYNEQFF.

This chain joins TRBV12-3 or TRBV12-4 and TRBJ2-7; as DNA is missing, the TRBD1 call by TCRdb cannot be tested. CDR3 length: 13 residues. The CDR3 sequence is CASSPPDRDEQYF.

The CDR3 protein is CASSLGSGVYTQYF. This chain uses TRBV5-6 with TRBJ2-3. Germline lookup yields CDR1 SGHDT and CDR2 YYEEEE. This CDR3 contains 14 residues.

The chain is built from TRBV7-2 and TRBJ2-4; TCRdb names TRBD2, which stays unverified in the absence of DNA. The germline V gene has CDR1 SGHTA and CDR2 FQGNSA. The CDR3 spans 16 residues. CDR3 region: CASSLGSSGTKNIQYF.

This CDR3 reads CASNLFGLAGVETQYF. The chain combines TRBV12-3 or TRBV12-4 with TRBJ2-5; TCRdb's D call, TRBD2, is unchecked because there is no DNA. This CDR3 region has 16 residues.

The chain joins TRBV4-2 to TRBJ2-4; TCRdb selects TRBD2, and the lack of DNA leaves this call unchecked. CDR3 length: 17 amino acids. The V gene's germline CDR1 is LGHNA and CDR2 YNFKEQ. CDR3 loop: CASSQGTSDLAKNIQYF.

This chain joins TRBV7-8 and TRBJ1-1. The CDR3 has 18 residues. Germline V lookup: CDR1 SGHVS, CDR2 FQNEAQ. The CDR3: CASSLAHKGETVNTEAFF.

V usage is TRBV29-1 and J usage is TRBJ2-2; TCRdb's D gene call, TRBD2, goes unchecked for lack of DNA. CDR1 is SQVTM and CDR2 is ANQGSEA in the germline V gene. This CDR3 has 15 amino acids. The CDR3 reads CSVVGSGRATGELFF.

The J gene is TRBJ2-1, the V gene TRBV5-1; the D call from TCRdb, TRBD2, cannot be confirmed without DNA. This CDR3 spans 16 amino acids. The germline V gene has CDR1 SGHRS and CDR2 YFSETQ. CDR3 region: CASRLELGRIYNEQFF.

The V call is TRBV24-1, the J call TRBJ1-3; absent DNA, TCRdb's TRBD1 call cannot be checked. Germline V gene sequence: CDR1 KGHDR, CDR2 SFDVKD. The CDR3 runs to 17 residues. The CDR3 sequence: CATSDTRDAAGGNTIYF.

This sequence joins TRBV6-5 and TRBJ1-2; the TCRdb D gene call, TRBD1, has no DNA to confirm it. Germline V gives CDR1 MNHEY, CDR2 SVGAGI. This CDR3 is 17 amino acids long. CDR3 region: CASSYSGTATSSGGYTF.

The chain links TRBV20-1 to TRBJ2-1. Germline CDR1 reads DFQATT; CDR2 reads SNEGSKA (reference sequence). The CDR3 runs to 15 residues. The CDR3: CSARDVVFPNNEQFF.

This sequence joins TRBV6-1 and TRBJ1-4; TCRdb names TRBD1, which stays unverified in the absence of DNA. CDR3 length equals 15 residues. Per germline, CDR1 MNHNS and CDR2 SASEGT. The CDR3 sequence is CASRSDSWGNEKLFF.